These T cell receptor beta chains were read from a single sample in a study of cytomegalovirus exposure and HLA in healthy donors. The data were produced by immunoSEQ multiplex PCR, yet TCRdb's version contains in-frame clones alone and is incomplete. The sample holds 150,000 to 200,000 clones, 65% to 80% seen once. Sequencing input: PBMCs. These receptors came from a woman between 40 and 50 years old in good health and CMV-seronegative. CDR3s include the opening cysteine and the closing phenylalanine or tryptophan. Each record gives: clone size, V gene, J gene, D gene, CDR3 DNA, CDR3 protein. A D gene is named only where the DNA matches it firmly. Clone size is not always given. Where it is, it says once, few, many or a class for expanded clones.

.,TRBV7-2,TRBJ2-3,TRBD1,TGTGCCAGCAGTCGACAGGGAAGAGATACGCAGTATTTT,CASSRQGRDTQYF
.,TRBV19,TRBJ2-3,TRBD1,TGTGCCAGTAGGCCGGGACAGGGGATAGATACGCAGTATTTT,CASRPGQGIDTQYF
.,TRBV19,TRBJ1-5,.,TGTGCCAGTAGTCTGCCAGGCGAACAGCCCCAGCATTTT,CASSLPGEQPQHF
.,TRBV28,TRBJ1-5,TRBD1,TGTGCCAGCAGTTTCACCGGGACAGTTTTAAATCAGCCCCAGCATTTT,CASSFTGTVLNQPQHF
.,TRBV10-3,TRBJ2-3,.,TGTGCCATCAGTGAAAGGGAGAGCACAGATACGCAGTATTTT,CAISERESTDTQYF
.,TRBV6-5,TRBJ1-4,.,TGTGCCAGCAGTTATCCCCCGAGCGGGAATGAAAAACTGTTTTTT,CASSYPPSGNEKLFF
once,TRBV11-2,TRBJ1-5,.,TGTGCCAGCAGCCATAGACAGAACAATCAGCCCCAGCATTTT,CASSHRQNNQPQHF
once,TRBV9,TRBJ2-7,.,TGTGCCAGCAGCGTAGCGGGGAGCGCCCCGGCCGAGCAGTACTTC,CASSVAGSAPAEQYF
.,TRBV7-3,TRBJ2-2,.,TGTGCCAGCAGCTTAGGGCAGAGAAACACCGGGGAGCTGTTTTTT,CASSLGQRNTGELFF
.,TRBV6-1,TRBJ1-1,TRBD1,TGTGCCAGCAACCGAGGGGACAGAAACACTGAAGCTTTCTTT,CASNRGDRNTEAFF
once,TRBV30,TRBJ1-4,.,TGTGCCTGGAGTGTATCCCGGGGAACTGGAGAAAAACTGTTTTTT,CAWSVSRGTGEKLFF
.,TRBV29-1,TRBJ2-1,.,TGCAGCGTGGCAATTGACTCGGGATCATACAATGAGCAGTTCTTC,CSVAIDSGSYNEQFF
.,TRBV9,TRBJ1-2,.,TGTGCCAGCAGCGTAGAACAGGCTCCCTATGGCTACACCTTC,CASSVEQAPYGYTF
.,TRBV15,TRBJ2-1,.,TGTGCCACCAGCAGATCACTTACGGTCAATGAGCAGTTCTTC,CATSRSLTVNEQFF
few,TRBV7-9,TRBJ1-4,.,TGTTCCAGCAGCTGGGGGGTGGATGCTAATGAAAAACTGTTTTTT,CSSSWGVDANEKLFF
.,TRBV7-7,TRBJ2-3,TRBD2,TGTGCTAGCAGCCCTAAGGCAGTGGGAGCGGGACCCGCTTCTACGCAGTATTTT,CASSPKAVGAGPASTQYF
.,TRBV28,TRBJ1-6,TRBD1,TGTGCCAGCAGTTTCAATGACAGGGATAATTCACCCCTCCACTTT,CASSFNDRDNSPLHF